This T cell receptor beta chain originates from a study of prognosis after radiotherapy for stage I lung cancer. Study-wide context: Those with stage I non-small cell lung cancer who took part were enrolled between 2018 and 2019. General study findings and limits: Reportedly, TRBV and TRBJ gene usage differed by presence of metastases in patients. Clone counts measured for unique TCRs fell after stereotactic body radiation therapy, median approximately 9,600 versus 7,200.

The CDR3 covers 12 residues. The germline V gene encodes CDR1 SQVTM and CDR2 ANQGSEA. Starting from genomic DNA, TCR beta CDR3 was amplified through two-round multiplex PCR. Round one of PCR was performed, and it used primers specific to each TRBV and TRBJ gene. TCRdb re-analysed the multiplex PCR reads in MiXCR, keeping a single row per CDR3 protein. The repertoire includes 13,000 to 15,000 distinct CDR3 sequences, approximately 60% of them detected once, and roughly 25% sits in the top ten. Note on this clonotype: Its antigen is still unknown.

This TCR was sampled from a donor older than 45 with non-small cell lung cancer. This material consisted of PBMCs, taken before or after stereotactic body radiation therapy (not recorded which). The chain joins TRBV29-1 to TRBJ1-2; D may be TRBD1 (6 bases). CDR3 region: CIAKDSGYGYTF. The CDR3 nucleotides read TGCATCGCCAAGGACAGCGGCTATGGCTACACCTTC.